These 27 T cell receptor beta chains were sequenced from one sample in a study of spatial heterogeneity in lung cancer (dated by TCRdb to the late 2010s). The time point label here, explained by the study, means: sample taken at primary tumor resection. Whole RNA extracted from tumor and nontumor lung tissue, or from cryopreserved PBMC samples, was used for TCR sequencing without cell sorting. The receptor library was made with 5' RACE. The instrument given in TCRdb is NextSeq 500. Through fastp at Q25 and MiXCR, TCRdb rebuilt clones from the public reads, retaining in-frame beta chains. Each CDR3 protein gets just one entry, which takes the most common genes and DNA from the rows behind it. The sample includes about 15,000 distinct CDR3 sequences, with approximately 8.5% observed a single time. Approximately 36% of the sample is held by the ten biggest clonotypes. This material consisted of PBMCs, taken at surgery. The receptors were sampled from a female donor with early-stage non-small cell lung cancer.

In its sample, this clonotype was seen many times. This rearrangement joins TRBV4-3 to TRBJ1-1; D is unclear. CDR3 length: 15 residues. V shed 4 bases and J shed 1 base, with 13 bases lying between them. Germline lookup yields CDR1 LGHNA and CDR2 YSLEER. CDR3 residues: CASSPSGGRNTEAFF. The CDR3 DNA follows: TGCGCCAGCAGCCCTTCCGGAGGGAGGAACACTGAAGCTTTCTTT.

In its sample, this clonotype ranks as medium-sized. The V gene is TRBV6-5, the J gene TRBJ2-7, with 7 bases matching TRBD1. In germline, CDR1 is MNHEY, CDR2 SVGAGI. V shed 0 bases and J 4 bases; nucleotides not matched to a gene: 6. The CDR3 length is 15 residues. CDR3 nucleotides: TGTGCCAGCAGTTACTCGAAAGGGGGCCAATACGAGCAGTACTTC. This codes for CASSYSKGGQYEQYF.

This clonotype has at least ten counts. V and J are TRBV7-2 and TRBJ2-1, with D possibly TRBD2 on 6 matching bases. The germline V gene has CDR1 SGHTA and CDR2 FQGNSA. V gave up 4 bases and J gave up 0 bases, with 10 bases separating them. This CDR3 spans 15 amino acids. For the CDR3, the DNA is TGTGCCAGCAGCTCGGGGGACTTCTCCTACAATGAGCAGTTCTTC. Residues: CASSSGDFSYNEQFF.

This clonotype was seen many times. The rearrangement joins TRBV12-3 or TRBV12-4 to TRBJ2-7; D is unclear. V was pared by 0 bases and J by 6 bases, with 9 bases between. The CDR3 extends over 13 amino acids. The CDR3 nucleotides read TGTGCCAGCAGTTTAGCCCCGGCTGGCGAGCAGTACTTC. As protein: CASSLAPAGEQYF.

The chain is built from TRBV5-4 and TRBJ1-3; TRBD1 matches at 10 bases. Trimming cost V 9 bases and J 0 bases; bases outside gene matches: 6. Germline V gene sequence: CDR1 SGHNT, CDR2 YYREEE (reference sequence). The CDR3 is made up of 15 amino acids. CDR3 DNA: TGTGCCATAGAGCGGACAGGGGGCTCTGGAAACACCATATATTTT. It translates to CAIERTGGSGNTIYF. Complete variable domain (other parts from reference TRBV5-4 and TRBJ1-3): ETGVTQSPTHLIKTRGQQVTLRCSSQSGHNTVSWYQQALGQGPQFIFQYYREEENGRGNFPPRFSGLQFPNYSSELNVNALELDDSALYLCAIERTGGSGNTIYFGEGSWLTVV.

Notes on this clonotype: This clone may be a read error of a much larger clone one base away. J is TRBJ2-7 and V is TRBV18, with D perhaps given as TRBD1 or TRBD2 (5 bases each). The CDR3 consists of 15 residues. V was clipped by 5 bases and J by 4 bases, with 18 bases between them. The V gene's germline CDR1 is KGHSH and CDR2 LQKENI. DNA for the CDR3: TGTGCCAGCTCAGCTCCCGGGACGCCAGATTACGAGCAGTACTTC. It translates to CASSAPGTPDYEQYF.

This clonotype was recorded at least ten times. The junction departs from germline at one end; a sequencing error may be responsible. The rearrangement links TRBV7-6 to TRBJ2-1, with 12 bases lining up with TRBD2. Looked up from germline, CDR1 is SGHVS and CDR2 is FNYEAQ. The CDR3 extends over 17 amino acids. CDR3 region: CASSLAGLAGTYNEQFF. The CDR3 DNA is TGTGCCAGCAGCCTAGCCGGACTAGCGGGGACCTACAATGAGCAGTTCTTC.

This clonotype was recorded at least ten times. The V and J genes are TRBV12-3 or TRBV12-4 and TRBJ1-5; weak D call: TRBD1 (6 bases). Trimming removed 3 bases from V and 5 bases from J, with 8 bases in between. The CDR3 sequence is 13 residues long. CDR3 in DNA: TGTGCCAGCAGTTTCGGGGGCGATCAGCCCCAGCATTTT. Protein: CASSFGGDQPQHF.

The rearrangement joins TRBV6-6 to TRBJ2-5; tentative D call: TRBD2 (5 bases). Germline V gene data show CDR1 as MNHNY and CDR2 as SVGAGI (reference sequence). Trimming left V 7 bases short and J 3 bases short, with 9 bases between. CDR3 size: 12 residues. The DNA for the CDR3 is TGTGCCAGCAACCCTAGCAAAGAGACCCAGTACTTC. Translating gives CASNPSKETQYF.

This clonotype was found many times. This chain uses TRBV6-5 with TRBJ1-1, with D maybe TRBD1 (5 bases). The germline V gene has CDR1 MNHEY and CDR2 SVGAGI. There are 15 residues in the CDR3. The ends were cut back, 5 bases at V and 1 base at J, with 14 bases in the middle. CDR3 protein: CASSRGEGSNTEAFF. For the CDR3, the DNA is TGTGCCAGCAGTCGGGGGGAGGGGTCGAACACTGAAGCTTTCTTT.

This clonotype was seen a handful of times. This chain joins TRBV7-2 and TRBJ2-2, with D uncertain. V lost 5 bases, J lost 0 bases, and 13 bases lay in between. Germline loops: CDR1 SGHTA, CDR2 FQGNSA. This CDR3 has 16 amino acids. The CDR3 is CASSPPARSNTGELFF. In DNA, the CDR3 is TGTGCCAGCAGCCCCCCGGCACGTTCGAACACCGGGGAGCTGTTTTTT.

With respect to this clonotype: A read error is possible here, since a much larger clone lies one base away. J is TRBJ2-1 and V is TRBV5-1; TRBD2 matches 8 bases. The CDR3 length is 16 residues. Germline V lookup: CDR1 SGHRS, CDR2 YFSETQ. CDR3: CASSLSPAGERNKQFF. The DNA of the CDR3 is TGCGCCAGCAGCTTGTCCCCAGCGGGAGAACGCAATAAGCAGTTCTTC.

This clonotype showed up many times. The chain is built from TRBV11-2 and TRBJ2-3, with TRBD2 matching over 9 bases. The CDR3 is 17 amino acids. The J segment lost 4 bases and the V segment lost 5 bases, leaving 13 bases of the junction unmatched. Germline V CDR1 and CDR2: SGHAT, FQNNGV. The CDR3 sequence: CASSLPLGGGVSDTQYF. In nucleotides, the CDR3 is TGTGCCAGCAGCCTGCCGCTCGGCGGGGGGGTGTCAGATACGCAGTATTTT.

This clonotype showed up many times. The chain couples TRBV19 to TRBJ2-6, with D perhaps assigned TRBD1 or TRBD2 (5 bases each). The V gene's germline CDR1 is LNHDA and CDR2 SQIVND (reference sequence). V was cut by 8 bases and J by 2 bases, with 10 bases left in between. The length of the CDR3 is 14 residues. For the CDR3, the DNA is TGTGCCAGTTCCCAGGGACCTGGGGCCAACGTCCTGACTTTC. It translates to CASSQGPGANVLTF. Looking up the rest from reference TRBV19 and TRBJ2-6 gives the full variable domain: DGGITQSPKYLFRKEGQNVTLSCEQNLNHDAMYWYRQDPGQGLRLIYYSQIVNDFQKGDIAEGYSVSREKKESFPLTVTSAQKNPTAFYLCASSQGPGANVLTFGAGSRLTVL.

This chain joins TRBV20-1 and TRBJ2-5, with 7 bases fitting TRBD2. The CDR3 consists of 15 residues. The V segment lost 0 bases and the J segment 5 bases; nucleotides outside the gene matches: 9. Germline V CDR1 and CDR2: DFQATT, SNEGSKA (reference sequence). The CDR3 spells CSARDGTTIQETQYF. DNA for the CDR3: TGCAGTGCTAGAGATGGGACTACCATCCAGGAGACCCAGTACTTC.

This clonotype has ten or more counts. The rearrangement uses TRBV19 and TRBJ1-5; possibly TRBD1 for D (5 bases). Germline V CDR1 and CDR2: LNHDA, SQIVND (reference sequence). The CDR3 length is 15 residues. V lost 2 bases and J lost 4, with 12 bases in between. Here the CDR3 reads CASSIYQGDNQPQHF. The CDR3 bases are TGTGCCAGTAGTATATATCAAGGGGATAATCAGCCCCAGCATTTT.

This clonotype was counted ten times or more. The chain joins TRBV4-1 to TRBJ2-1; D is unresolved. Germline V gene sequence: CDR1 MGHRA, CDR2 YSYEKL. Between the trimmed V and J ends, which lost 4 bases and 3 bases, there was a span of 13 bases. The CDR3 runs to 15 residues. The CDR3 nucleotides are TGCGCCAGCAGCCGAGAGACGGACGTCTACAATGAGCAGTTCTTC. Protein product: CASSRETDVYNEQFF.

This clonotype was picked up a small number of times. The V gene is TRBV7-9, the J gene TRBJ2-7; D is possibly TRBD1 (5 bases). This CDR3 has 17 residues. Trimming pared 5 bases from V and 2 bases from J, leaving 22 bases between. Per the germline V gene, CDR1 is SEHNR and CDR2 is FQNEAQ (reference sequence). The CDR3 protein is CASSPGWAGSLTYEQYF. CDR3 sequence (DNA): TGTGCCAGCAGCCCCGGTTGGGCAGGGTCCTTAACCTACGAGCAGTACTTC.

By sample fraction, this clonotype is medium-sized (0.01 to 0.1%). The CDR3 DNA follows: TGTGCCAGCAGTGTGTCAGACTTAGGCACTGAAGCTTTCTTT. Its protein product is CASSVSDLGTEAFF. This chain joins TRBV2 and TRBJ1-1; no definite D call. Trimming left V 4 bases short and J 4 bases short, with 13 bases between. CDR1 and CDR2 from the germline V gene are SNHLY and FYNNEI. CDR3 length equals 14 residues.

This clonotype occurred many times. The chain recombines TRBV27 with TRBJ2-3, with 8 bases matching TRBD2. Trimming at V came to 6 bases and at J to 5 bases, leaving 7 bases not matched to a gene. Germline CDR1 MNHEY, CDR2 SMNVEV (reference sequence). The CDR3 sequence is 14 residues long. This CDR3 reads CASRRRLAGDTQYF. The CDR3 region has the DNA TGTGCCAGCAGGAGAAGGCTAGCGGGAGATACGCAGTATTTT.

This clonotype was counted many times. The V and J genes are TRBV7-2 and TRBJ2-7; D perhaps matches TRBD1 (5 bases). Deletions cut 1 base from V and 3 bases from J, with 7 bases between. The CDR3 has 13 residues. Germline-derived CDR1 and CDR2 are SGHTA and FQGNSA. CDR3 amino acids: CASSLGQFYEQYF. In nucleotides, the CDR3 is TGTGCCAGCAGCTTAGGACAGTTCTACGAGCAGTACTTC. The whole variable domain, remainder taken from reference TRBV7-2 and TRBJ2-7, is GAGVSQSPSNKVTEKGKDVELRCDPISGHTALYWYRQSLGQGLEFLIYFQGNSAPDKSGLPSDRFSAERTGGSVSTLTIQRTQQEDSAVYLCASSLGQFYEQYFGPGTRLTVT.

By sample share, this clonotype is medium-sized. The chain joins TRBV10-3 to TRBJ2-5; 8 bases match TRBD2. Germline CDR1 is ENHRY and CDR2 is SYGVKD. J was trimmed by 5 bases and V by 3 bases; bases with no gene match: 11. There are 16 residues in the CDR3. In DNA, the CDR3 is TGTGCCATCAGTGATCAAGCGGGAGTGCTTGCCGAGACCCAGTACTTC. Protein product: CAISDQAGVLAETQYF.

By share, this clonotype counts as medium-sized. V gene TRBV7-2 combines with J gene TRBJ2-1; D gene uncertain. The CDR3 extends over 11 amino acids. The V end was cut by 5 bases, the J end by 10 bases, with 9 bases between. Germline V gene lookup returns CDR1 SGHTA and CDR2 FQGNSA. The CDR3 sequence is CASSPHREQFF. CDR3 nucleotides: TGTGCCAGCAGCCCCCATAGGGAGCAGTTCTTC. The full variable domain, its missing parts supplied by reference TRBV7-2 and TRBJ2-1, is GAGVSQSPSNKVTEKGKDVELRCDPISGHTALYWYRQSLGQGLEFLIYFQGNSAPDKSGLPSDRFSAERTGGSVSTLTIQRTQQEDSAVYLCASSPHREQFFGPGTRLTVL.

This clonotype was seen at least ten times. The CDR3 reads CASSLDFTDTQYF. CDR3 nucleotide sequence: TGCGCCAGCAGCTTGGACTTCACAGATACGCAGTATTTT. The chain joins TRBV5-1 to TRBJ2-3; D is ambiguous. Germline values: CDR1 SGHRS, CDR2 YFSETQ. V lost 0 bases to trimming and J lost 2 bases, with 4 bases between them. This CDR3 has 13 residues.

This clonotype is deemed medium-sized. In DNA form, the CDR3 reads TGTGCCAGCAGCTTAGGGCCCGACACAGATACGCAGTATTTT. Translating it yields CASSLGPDTDTQYF. The chain combines TRBV7-3 with TRBJ2-3, with D unresolved. The CDR3 has 14 residues. Trimming removed 2 bases at V and 2 bases at J, with 8 bases between. Germline CDR1 SGHTA, CDR2 FQGTGA.

The sample holds many counts of this clonotype. This chain joins TRBV30 and TRBJ1-6, with a possible D match to TRBD1 (6 bases). This CDR3 is built from 13 residues. Germline V gene lookup returns CDR1 GTSNPN and CDR2 SVGIG (reference sequence). Trimming cost V 0 bases and J 10 bases, with 10 bases left between them. CDR3 sequence: CAWSVQGSSPLHF. For the CDR3, the DNA is TGTGCCTGGAGTGTACAGGGAAGCTCACCCCTCCACTTT.

This clonotype was recorded many times. The chain links TRBV5-1 to TRBJ2-3; D is perhaps TRBD2 (5 bases). CDR1 SGHRS and CDR2 YFSETQ come from the germline V gene. The CDR3 totals 14 residues. With 0 bases removed from V and 4 bases from J, the gap between germline ends came to 9 bases. CDR3 protein: CASSLGGRPDTQYF. DNA of the CDR3: TGCGCCAGCAGCTTGGGAGGGCGCCCAGATACGCAGTATTTT.